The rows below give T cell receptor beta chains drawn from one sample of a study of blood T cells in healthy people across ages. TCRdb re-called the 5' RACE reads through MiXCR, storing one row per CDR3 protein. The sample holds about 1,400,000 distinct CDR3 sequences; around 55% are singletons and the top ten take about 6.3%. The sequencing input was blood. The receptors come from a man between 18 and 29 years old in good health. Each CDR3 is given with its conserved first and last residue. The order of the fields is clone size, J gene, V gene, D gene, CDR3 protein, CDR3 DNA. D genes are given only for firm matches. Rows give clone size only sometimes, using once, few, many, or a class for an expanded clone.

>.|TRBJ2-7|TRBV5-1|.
CASSFSGYGKGGYEQYF
TGCGCCAGCAGCTTCTCTGGCTACGGTAAAGGGGGCTACGAGCAGTACTTC
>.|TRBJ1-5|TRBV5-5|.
CASSLAVRVPGDYQPQHF
TGTGCCAGCAGCTTGGCGGTTAGAGTCCCAGGGGACTATCAGCCCCAGCATTTT
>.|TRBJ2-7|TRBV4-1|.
CASSQDVVGTYEQYF
TGCGCCAGCAGCCAAGATGTGGTAGGAACCTACGAGCAGTACTTC
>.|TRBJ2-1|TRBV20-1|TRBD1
CSVSTRGYEQFF
TGCAGTGTTTCGACCAGGGGGTATGAGCAGTTCTTC
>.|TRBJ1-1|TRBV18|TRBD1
CASSPDRGRRDTEAFF
TGTGCCAGCTCACCAGACAGGGGGCGAAGAGACACTGAAGCTTTCTTT
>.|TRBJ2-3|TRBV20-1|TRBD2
CSARKRGAVDTQYF
TGCAGTGCTCGGAAGCGGGGGGCGGTAGATACGCAGTATTTT
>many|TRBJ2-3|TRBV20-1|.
CSAREGGDTQYF
TGCAGTGCTAGAGAGGGCGGTGATACGCAGTATTTT
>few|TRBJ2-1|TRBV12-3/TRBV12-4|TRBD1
CASSMDRGGDEQFF
TGTGCCAGCAGCATGGACAGGGGTGGCGATGAGCAGTTCTTC
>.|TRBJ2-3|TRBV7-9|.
CASRNGLGATQYF
TGTGCCAGCAGGAATGGGTTAGGGGCTACGCAGTATTTT
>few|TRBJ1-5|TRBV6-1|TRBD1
CASSGGFSGQLKQPQHF
TGTGCCAGCAGTGGGGGTTTTTCGGGACAGCTAAAGCAGCCCCAGCATTTT
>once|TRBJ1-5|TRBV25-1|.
CASSEYSSDNQPQHF
TGTGCCAGCAGTGAATATTCCTCCGACAATCAGCCCCAGCATTTT
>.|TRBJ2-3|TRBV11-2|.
CASSLETGTFLNTQYF
TGTGCCAGCAGCTTAGAAACCGGGACTTTCTTAAATACGCAGTATTTT
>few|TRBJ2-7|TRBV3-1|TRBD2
CASKGEGYEQYF
TGTGCCAGCAAAGGGGAGGGATACGAGCAGTACTTC
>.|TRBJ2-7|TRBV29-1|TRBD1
CSVGPRQGRYEQYF
TGCAGCGTTGGCCCAAGACAGGGAAGGTACGAGCAGTACTTC
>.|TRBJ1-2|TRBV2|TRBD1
CASTPGQGAYGYTF
TGTGCCAGCACCCCGGGACAGGGGGCCTATGGCTACACCTTC
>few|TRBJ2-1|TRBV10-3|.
CAIVGEVNNEQFF
TGTGCCATCGTCGGGGAGGTGAACAATGAGCAGTTCTTC
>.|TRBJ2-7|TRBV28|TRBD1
CASSGQPGQGYEQYF
TGTGCCAGCAGTGGACAACCGGGACAGGGCTACGAGCAGTACTTC
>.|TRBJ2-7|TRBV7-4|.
CASSSINKRTIVAGITYEQYF
TGTGCCAGCAGCTCAATCAACAAGCGCACCATAGTTGCGGGTATTACCTACGAGCAGTACTTC
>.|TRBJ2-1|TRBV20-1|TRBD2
CSARPLLAGGYNEQFF
TGCAGTGCTAGGCCCCTACTAGCGGGAGGGTACAATGAGCAGTTCTTC
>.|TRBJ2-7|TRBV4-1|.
CDSSQGQGGYEQYF
TGCGACAGCAGCCAAGGGCAGGGAGGCTACGAGCAGTACTTC
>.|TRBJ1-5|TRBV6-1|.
CASTQEINQPQHF
TGTGCCAGTACACAGGAGATCAATCAGCCCCAGCATTTT
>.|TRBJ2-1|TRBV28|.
CASNRVYLSEQFF
TGTGCCAGCAACAGGGTCTATCTCAGTGAGCAGTTCTTC
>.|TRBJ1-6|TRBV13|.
CASSPGRYSPLHF
TGTGCCAGCAGCCCCGGAAGGTATTCACCCCTCCACTTT
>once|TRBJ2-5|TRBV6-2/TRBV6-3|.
CASSYSGLAETQYF
TGTGCCAGCAGTTACAGCGGACTCGCGGAGACCCAGTACTTC
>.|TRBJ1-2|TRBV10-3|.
CAISESSTQSYGYTF
TGTGCCATCAGTGAGTCAAGTACACAAAGCTATGGCTACACCTTC
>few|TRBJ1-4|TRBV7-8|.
CASRTEPPATNEKLFF
TGTGCCAGCAGAACAGAGCCTCCGGCAACTAATGAAAAACTGTTTTTT
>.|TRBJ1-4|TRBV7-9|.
CASSLGKGRLNEKLFF
TGTGCCAGCAGCTTAGGAAAGGGCAGACTGAATGAAAAACTGTTTTTT
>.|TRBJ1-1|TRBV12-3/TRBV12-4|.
CASSLAFLAANTEAFF
TGTGCCAGCAGTTTAGCGTTTTTGGCAGCGAACACTGAAGCTTTCTTT
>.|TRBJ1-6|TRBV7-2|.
CASTEVALSPLHF
TGTGCCAGCACCGAGGTAGCCCTTTCACCCCTCCACTTT
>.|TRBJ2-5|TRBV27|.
CASKIAQAIETQYF
TGTGCCAGCAAAATAGCACAGGCAATAGAGACCCAGTACTTC
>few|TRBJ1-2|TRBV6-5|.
CASSRYVRGSYGYTF
TGTGCCAGCAGCCGCTACGTAAGGGGCTCCTATGGCTACACCTTC